Presented here are 2 T cell receptor beta chains from one specimen sequenced in a study of vaccination and CD4 T cells after COVID-19. The Oncomine TCR Beta short-read assay sequenced DNA from cultured CD4+ T cells. TCRdb re-derived calls from the PCR reads in MiXCR, one entry per CDR3 protein. In the table there are fewer than 30,000 distinct CDR3 sequences, 35% to 40% of which are singletons. The time point was: late sampling 161 to 241 days after vaccination in a few convalescent patients. The sample's treatment: roughly 11-day PBMC culture with coronavirus spike peptide pools or control peptides (ViraFEST assay). Antigens for these TCRs are unknown. The material sequenced was CD4+ T cells from blood, cultured in vitro, taken about 7 months after SARS-CoV-2 vaccination. These receptors came from a human donor who had recovered from COVID-19.

This chain links TRBV6-1 with TRBJ2-7; D not certain. This CDR3 spans 14 amino acids. Germline CDR1 is MNHNS and CDR2 is SASEGT. V lost 5 bases and J lost 7, with 18 bases in between. The CDR3 coding sequence is TGTGCCAGCAGTATCGGTCGCGATTCTAGGGAGCAGTACTTC. It codes for CASSIGRDSREQYF.

J is TRBJ2-5 and V is TRBV29-1, with 11 bases that match TRBD2. V gave up 2 bases and J gave up 5 bases; unmatched junction bases: 10. The germline V gene has CDR1 SQVTM and CDR2 ANQGSEA. The CDR3 consists of 16 residues. CDR3 sequence reads: CSVEFLAGGRPETQYF. The CDR3 DNA is TGCAGCGTTGAATTCCTAGCGGGAGGCCGCCCGGAGACCCAGTACTTC.